This passage covers 25 T cell receptor beta chains from one sample sequenced in a study of T cells in Graves' hyperthyroidism and ophthalmopathy. From RNA transcripts, TCR beta CDR3 regions were amplified. The HTBI primer set drove a first-round RT-PCR of the TCR CDR3. Using its own MiXCR run on the multiplex PCR reads, TCRdb lists one record per CDR3 protein. The sample has some 370,000 distinct CDR3 sequences, about a sixth seen once; the top ten hold approximately 33%. Sequencing was carried out using blood. Receptors were obtained from a woman in her twenties or thirties with Graves' hyperthyroidism that later progressed to Graves' ophthalmopathy.

This clonotype was detected many times. This chain links TRBV28 with TRBJ1-6, with a tentative D call TRBD1 (5 bases). Germline loops: CDR1 MDHEN, CDR2 SYDVKM. This CDR3 contains 15 residues. Trimming took off 10 bases at V and 7 bases at J, with 20 bases between the two ends. CDR3 sequence reads: CANLVSEGQNSPLHF. The CDR3 DNA follows: TGTGCCAACCTGGTCTCCGAGGGGCAAAATTCACCCCTCCACTTT.

In the case of this clonotype: A much larger clone is a single base away; this may be a read error. The rearrangement joins TRBV6-1 to TRBJ1-2, with no clear D. This CDR3 comprises 14 residues. V was pared by 5 bases and J by 5 bases, with 15 bases between. Germline V gene sequence: CDR1 MNHNS, CDR2 SASEGT. CDR3 bases: TGTGCCAGCAGTCCCCTAACAGCGGGATATGGCTACACCTTC. Its protein is CASSPLTAGYGYTF.

At least ten counts were recorded for this clonotype. The gene calls are TRBV6-1 and TRBJ1-1; D gene unclear. Trimming took 7 bases from V and 2 from J, leaving 11 bases between them. The CDR3 loop spans 13 amino acids. Germline values: CDR1 MNHNS, CDR2 SASEGT. The CDR3 here is CASTIQTNTEAFF. CDR3 nucleotides: TGTGCCAGCACCATACAGACCAACACTGAAGCTTTCTTT.

The chain employs TRBV29-1 and TRBJ1-1; no reliable D call. There are 12 residues in the CDR3. CDR1 and CDR2 from the germline V gene are SQVTM and ANQGSEA. Trimming shortened V by 7 bases and J by 2 bases, and 11 bases separated the two germline ends. The CDR3 loop reads CSATDTNTEAFF. As DNA, the CDR3 is TGCAGCGCTACCGACACAAACACTGAAGCTTTCTTT.

This clonotype was observed once. The chain is built from TRBV6-5 and TRBJ2-5; the D is unclear. V lost 2 bases, J lost 4 bases, and 11 bases lay in between. The CDR3 loop spans 14 amino acids. Per germline, CDR1 MNHEY and CDR2 SVGAGI. The CDR3 loop reads CASSYAPGLETQYF. The CDR3 DNA follows: TGTGCCAGCAGTTACGCTCCGGGTTTAGAGACCCAGTACTTC.

There are many counts of this clonotype. The chain links TRBV3-1 to TRBJ2-3, with 13 bases identical to TRBD2. From germline, CDR1 is LGHDT and CDR2 YNNKEL (reference sequence). With 3 bases clipped from V and 4 bases from J, the junction kept 4 bases outside the gene matches. This CDR3 contains 16 residues. CDR3: CASSQRTSGSADTQYF. In nucleotides, the CDR3 is TGTGCCAGCAGCCAGAGGACTAGCGGGAGTGCAGATACGCAGTATTTT.

This clonotype came up many times. CDR3 coding DNA: TGCAGTGCTAGGAGGACAGATTCCTACGAGCAGTACTTC. Translation: CSARRTDSYEQYF. This chain uses TRBV20-1 with TRBJ2-7, with D maybe TRBD1 (6 bases). This CDR3 comprises 13 residues. V gave up 3 bases and J gave up 1 base, with 10 bases separating them. Germline V gene lookup returns CDR1 DFQATT and CDR2 SNEGSKA (reference sequence).

A few counts support this clonotype. The chain carries TRBV5-5 and TRBJ1-3; D is unclear. Germline V gene lookup returns CDR1 SGHKS and CDR2 YYEKEE (reference sequence). The CDR3 is 15 amino acids. V was trimmed by 0 bases and J by 0 bases, leaving 7 bases between them. For the CDR3, the DNA is TGTGCCAGCAGCTTGGGGCAGGCCTCTGGAAACACCATATATTTT. Its translation is CASSLGQASGNTIYF.

This clonotype was seen many times. The rearrangement uses TRBV20-1 and TRBJ2-7; 9 bases fit TRBD2. The CDR3 has 15 residues. Germline lookup yields CDR1 DFQATT and CDR2 SNEGSKA (reference sequence). V dropped 2 bases and J dropped 1; count of bases not matched to a gene: 6. Here the CDR3 reads CSARLTTSGSYEQYF. The DNA for the CDR3 is TGCAGTGCTAGACTAACGACTAGCGGTTCCTACGAGCAGTACTTC.

This clonotype was counted many times. The chain has TRBV19 and TRBJ2-7, with 7 bases fitting TRBD1. This CDR3 is 14 amino acids long. From germline, CDR1 is LNHDA and CDR2 SQIVND (reference sequence). J was trimmed by 3 bases and V by 5 bases; bases with no gene match: 7. CDR3 loop: CASSFRRDSYEQYF. The CDR3 nucleotides are TGTGCCAGTAGTTTCCGCCGGGACAGCTACGAGCAGTACTTC. The full variable domain, rest sourced from reference TRBV19 and TRBJ2-7, is DGGITQSPKYLFRKEGQNVTLSCEQNLNHDAMYWYRQDPGQGLRLIYYSQIVNDFQKGDIAEGYSVSREKKESFPLTVTSAQKNPTAFYLCASSFRRDSYEQYFGPGTRLTVT.

The chain recombines TRBV28 with TRBJ2-7, with 8 positions matching TRBD2. CDR1 MDHEN and CDR2 SYDVKM come from the germline V gene. The CDR3 loop spans 15 amino acids. V gave up 3 bases and J gave up 1 base; unmatched junction bases: 5. This CDR3 is CASSLKGGRSYEQYF. The CDR3 bases are TGTGCCAGCAGTTTGAAGGGCGGGAGGTCCTACGAGCAGTACTTC.

Notes on this clonotype: With a much larger clone just one base away, this may be a read error. The chain uses TRBV7-2 and TRBJ2-1, with no clear D. This CDR3 has 11 amino acids. From germline, CDR1 is SGHTA and CDR2 FQGNSA. The CDR3 nucleotides are TGTGCCAGCTTGCTATACAATGAGCAGTCCTTC. Protein sequence: CASLLYNEQSF.

This clonotype was seen a handful of times. V usage is TRBV24-1 and J usage is TRBJ2-1; 7 bases are a match to TRBD2. With V trimmed by 7 bases and J by 1 base, 9 bases remained unmatched. This CDR3 has 16 amino acids. The germline gives CDR1 KGHDR, CDR2 SFDVKD. The CDR3 reads CATRGSGTRSYNEQFF. The CDR3 bases are TGTGCCACCAGGGGAAGCGGGACCCGTTCCTACAATGAGCAGTTCTTC.

In its sample, this clonotype was seen many times. This chain connects TRBV3-1 to TRBJ2-5, with D possibly TRBD1 on 5 matching bases. The CDR3 runs to 14 residues. From germline, CDR1 is LGHDT and CDR2 YNNKEL (reference sequence). Trimming shortened V by 1 base and J by 2 bases, and 8 bases separated the two germline ends. CDR3 amino acids: CASSQGGGQETQYF. DNA for the CDR3: TGTGCCAGCAGCCAAGGGGGCGGACAAGAGACCCAGTACTTC.

This clonotype was detected many times. The chain is built from TRBV12-5 and TRBJ2-3; 10 bases match TRBD2. The CDR3 extends over 14 amino acids. Germline CDR1 LGHNT, CDR2 FRNRAP. The trim removed 9 bases at V and 1 base at J, leaving 4 bases unmatched. The CDR3 region is CARAGLAGTDTQYF. The CDR3 DNA reads as TGTGCTAGGGCTGGACTAGCGGGCACAGATACGCAGTATTTT.

The genes are TRBV10-1 and TRBJ2-7; perhaps TRBD1 as D (6 bases). CDR1 and CDR2 from the germline V gene are WNHNN and SYGVQD (reference sequence). CDR3 length equals 14 residues. Trimming took off 5 bases at V and 2 bases at J, with 13 bases between the two ends. CDR3 bases: TGCGCCAGCAGTCCCCGACAGGATCCCTACGAGCAGTACTTC. It encodes CASSPRQDPYEQYF.

This sequence joins TRBV7-2 and TRBJ1-1; 8 bases match TRBD1. The CDR3 runs to 13 residues. Germline trimming cut 4 bases from V and 7 bases from J; bases unmatched to any gene: 5. CDR1 is SGHTA and CDR2 is FQGNSA in the germline V gene. The CDR3 DNA sequence: TGTGCCAGCAGCTGGACAGGGAGTAATGAAGCTTTCTTT. It codes for CASSWTGSNEAFF. The full variable domain, with the rest looked up from reference TRBV7-2 and TRBJ1-1, is GAGVSQSPSNKVTEKGKDVELRCDPISGHTALYWYRQSLGQGLEFLIYFQGNSAPDKSGLPSDRFSAERTGGSVSTLTIQRTQQEDSAVYLCASSWTGSNEAFFGQGTRLTVV.

Ten or more counts support this clonotype. The genes are TRBV30 and TRBJ2-3; tentatively, D is TRBD2 (6 bases). Germline lookup yields CDR1 GTSNPN and CDR2 SVGIG (reference sequence). The CDR3 runs to 13 residues. With 0 bases removed from V and 3 bases from J, the gap between germline ends came to 7 bases. DNA for the CDR3: TGTGCCTGGAGTGTTAGCGGTACAGATACGCAGTATTTT. It yields the protein CAWSVSGTDTQYF. Variable domain in full (rest from reference TRBV30 and TRBJ2-3): SQTIHQWPATLVQPVGSPLSLECTVEGTSNPNLYWYRQAAGRGLQLLFYSVGIGQISSEVPQNLSASRPQDRQFILSSKKLLLSDSGFYLCAWSVSGTDTQYFGPGTRLTVL.

This clonotype has at least ten counts. The chain carries TRBV20-1 and TRBJ2-7, with D perhaps TRBD1 (5 bases). The length of the CDR3 is 12 residues. Germline V lookup: CDR1 DFQATT, CDR2 SNEGSKA (reference sequence). V was trimmed by 0 bases and J by 7 bases, leaving 10 bases between them. The CDR3 bases are TGCAGTGCTAGAGATAGGGGCTCGGAGCAGTACTTC. It yields the protein CSARDRGSEQYF.

This clonotype has a handful of counts. The chain combines TRBV28 with TRBJ1-3; D gene uncertain. The CDR3 extends over 15 amino acids. The germline V and J ends were trimmed by 8 bases and 0 bases, with 14 bases remaining between them. Germline V gene sequence: CDR1 MDHEN, CDR2 SYDVKM. CDR3 sequence reads: CASRRPAVSGNTIYF. DNA of the CDR3: TGTGCCAGCCGAAGACCGGCTGTCTCTGGAAACACCATATATTTT.

This chain connects TRBV19 to TRBJ2-3, with 7 bases lining up with TRBD1. V lost 3 bases, J lost 2 bases, and 8 bases stayed unmatched. Germline V gene lookup returns CDR1 LNHDA and CDR2 SQIVND (reference sequence). This CDR3 comprises 16 residues. The CDR3 DNA reads TGTGCCAGTAGTATTTCCCGGGACAGCTCCACAGATACGCAGTATTTT. Translation: CASSISRDSSTDTQYF.

This clonotype has at least ten counts. The DNA for the CDR3 is TGTGCCAGCAGACCCGGAACCGGAAACACCATATATTTT. It is translated as CASRPGTGNTIYF. The chain recombines TRBV12-3 or TRBV12-4 with TRBJ1-3; D is uncertain. CDR3 length: 13 residues. V was cut by 6 bases and J by 4 bases, with 10 bases left in between.

This clonotype was observed a handful of times. Relative to the germline gene, one junction end is altered; a read error may explain this. V usage is TRBV3-1 and J usage is TRBJ2-4; the D call may be TRBD1 or TRBD2 (6 bases each). The CDR3 is 17 amino acids. Per the germline V gene, CDR1 is LGHDT and CDR2 is YNNKEL (reference sequence). The CDR3 bases are TGTGCCAGCAGCCCAGAGGGGGGTCTCACGGCCAGAAACATTCAGTACTTC. Amino acid sequence: CASSPEGGLTARNIQYF.

On this clonotype itself: The junction departs from germline at one end; a sequencing error may be responsible. The rearrangement uses TRBV7-9 and TRBJ1-1; D is possibly TRBD1 (6 bases). CDR3 size: 14 residues. Germline V gene data show CDR1 as SEHNR and CDR2 as FQNEAQ (reference sequence). CDR3 amino acids: CARSPRRGGTEAFF. The DNA for the CDR3 is TGTGCCCGCAGCCCGCGGAGGGGGGGCACTGAAGCTTTCTTT.

The table lists this clonotype with many counts. This chain connects TRBV7-2 to TRBJ2-2; a weak D match, TRBD1 (5 bases). The ends were cut back, 6 bases at V and 2 bases at J, with 19 bases in the middle. This CDR3 comprises 17 residues. CDR1 is SGHTA and CDR2 is FQGNSA in the germline V gene. The CDR3 here is CASRDTSWQGNTGELFF. Written as DNA, the CDR3 is TGTGCCAGCAGGGATACGTCGTGGCAGGGAAACACCGGGGAGCTGTTTTTT. The variable domain in full, completed from reference TRBV7-2 and TRBJ2-2, reads GAGVSQSPSNKVTEKGKDVELRCDPISGHTALYWYRQSLGQGLEFLIYFQGNSAPDKSGLPSDRFSAERTGGSVSTLTIQRTQQEDSAVYLCASRDTSWQGNTGELFFGEGSRLTVL.